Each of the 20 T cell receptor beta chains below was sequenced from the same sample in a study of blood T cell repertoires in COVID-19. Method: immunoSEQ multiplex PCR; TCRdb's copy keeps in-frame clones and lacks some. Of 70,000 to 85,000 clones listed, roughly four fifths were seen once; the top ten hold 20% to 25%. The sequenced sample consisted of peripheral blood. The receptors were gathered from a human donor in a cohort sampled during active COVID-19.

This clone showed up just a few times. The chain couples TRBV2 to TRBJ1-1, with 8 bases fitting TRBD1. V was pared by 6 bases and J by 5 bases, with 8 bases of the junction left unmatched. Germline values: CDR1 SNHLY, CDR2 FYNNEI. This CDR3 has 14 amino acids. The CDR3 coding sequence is TGTGCCAGCAGGGGGGGCAGGGGGCGAACTGAAGCTTTCTTT. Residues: CASRGGRGRTEAFF.

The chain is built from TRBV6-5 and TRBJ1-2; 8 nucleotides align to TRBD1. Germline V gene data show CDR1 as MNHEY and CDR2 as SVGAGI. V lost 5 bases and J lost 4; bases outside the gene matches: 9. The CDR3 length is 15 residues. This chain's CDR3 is CASSRSGQGPYGYTF. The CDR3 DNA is TGTGCCAGCAGTAGGTCCGGACAGGGTCCCTATGGCTACACCTTC.

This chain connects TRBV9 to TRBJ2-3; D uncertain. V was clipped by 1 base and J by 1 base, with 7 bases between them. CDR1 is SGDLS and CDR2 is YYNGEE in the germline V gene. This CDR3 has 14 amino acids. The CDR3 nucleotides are TGTGCCAGCAGCGTATCTAGTCGCACAGATACGCAGTATTTT. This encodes CASSVSSRTDTQYF.

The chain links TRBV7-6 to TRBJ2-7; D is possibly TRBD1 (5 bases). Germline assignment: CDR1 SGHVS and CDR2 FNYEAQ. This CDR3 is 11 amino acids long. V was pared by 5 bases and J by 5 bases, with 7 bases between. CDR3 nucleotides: TGTGCCAGCAGCAAGGGGAACGAGCAGTACTTC. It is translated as CASSKGNEQYF.

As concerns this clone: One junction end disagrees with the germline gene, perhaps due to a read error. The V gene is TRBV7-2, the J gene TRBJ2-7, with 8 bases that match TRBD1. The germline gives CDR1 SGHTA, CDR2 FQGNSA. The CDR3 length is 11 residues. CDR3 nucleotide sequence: TGTGCCAGCAGCTTGGGACAGGCTGCGAACTTC. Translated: CASSLGQAANF.

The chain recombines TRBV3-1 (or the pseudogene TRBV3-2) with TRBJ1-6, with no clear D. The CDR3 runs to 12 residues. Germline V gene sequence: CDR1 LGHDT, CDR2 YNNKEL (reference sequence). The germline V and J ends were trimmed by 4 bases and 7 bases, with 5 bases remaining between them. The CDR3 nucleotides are TGTGCCAGCAGCCGTGGCAATTCACCCCTCCACTTT. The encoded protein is CASSRGNSPLHF.

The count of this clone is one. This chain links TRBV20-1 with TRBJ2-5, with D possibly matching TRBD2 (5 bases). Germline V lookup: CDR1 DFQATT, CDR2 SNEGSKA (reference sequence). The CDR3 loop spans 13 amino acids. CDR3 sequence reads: CSAGEGLQETQYF. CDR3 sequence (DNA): TGCAGCGCTGGTGAAGGACTCCAAGAGACCCAGTACTTC.

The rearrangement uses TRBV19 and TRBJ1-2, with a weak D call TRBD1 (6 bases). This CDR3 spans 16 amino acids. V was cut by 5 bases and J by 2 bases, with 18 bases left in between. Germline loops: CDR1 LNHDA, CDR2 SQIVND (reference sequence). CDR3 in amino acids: CASSFQSGTPNYGYTF. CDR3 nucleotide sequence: TGTGCCAGTAGTTTCCAAAGCGGGACACCCAACTATGGCTACACCTTC. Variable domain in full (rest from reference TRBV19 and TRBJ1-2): DGGITQSPKYLFRKEGQNVTLSCEQNLNHDAMYWYRQDPGQGLRLIYYSQIVNDFQKGDIAEGYSVSREKKESFPLTVTSAQKNPTAFYLCASSFQSGTPNYGYTFGSGTRLTVV.

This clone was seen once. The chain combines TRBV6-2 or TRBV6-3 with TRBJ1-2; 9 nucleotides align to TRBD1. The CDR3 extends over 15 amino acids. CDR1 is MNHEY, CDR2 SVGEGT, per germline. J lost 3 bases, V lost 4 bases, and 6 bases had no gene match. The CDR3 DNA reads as TGTGCCAGCAGTTTTCCGGGACAGGGAGACTATGGCTACACCTTC. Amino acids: CASSFPGQGDYGYTF.

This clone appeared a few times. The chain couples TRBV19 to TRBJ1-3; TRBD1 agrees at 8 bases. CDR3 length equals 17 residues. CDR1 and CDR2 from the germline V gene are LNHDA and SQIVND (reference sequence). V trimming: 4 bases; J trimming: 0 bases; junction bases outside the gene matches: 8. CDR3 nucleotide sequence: TGTGCCAGTAGTACTCGGACAGGGATCAGCTCTGGAAACACCATATATTTT. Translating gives CASSTRTGISSGNTIYF.

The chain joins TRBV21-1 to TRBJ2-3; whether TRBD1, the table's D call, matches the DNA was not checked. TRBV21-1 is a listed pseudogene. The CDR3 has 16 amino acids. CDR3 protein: CASTDRGTGMADTQYF. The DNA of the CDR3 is TGTGCCAGCACCGACCGGGGGACAGGGATGGCAGATACGCAGTATTTT.

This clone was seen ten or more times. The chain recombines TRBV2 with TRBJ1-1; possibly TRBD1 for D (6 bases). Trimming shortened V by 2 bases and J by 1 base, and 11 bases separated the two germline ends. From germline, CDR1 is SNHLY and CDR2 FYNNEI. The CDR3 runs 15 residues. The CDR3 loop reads CASSEFRGQNTEAFF. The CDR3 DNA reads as TGTGCCAGCAGTGAATTTAGGGGACAGAACACTGAAGCTTTCTTT.

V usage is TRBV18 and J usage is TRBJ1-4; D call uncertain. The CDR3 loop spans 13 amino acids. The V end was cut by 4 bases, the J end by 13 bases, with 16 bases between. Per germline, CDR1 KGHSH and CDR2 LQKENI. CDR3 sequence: CASSLNERAVLFF. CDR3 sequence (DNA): TGTGCCAGCTCACTTAACGAGAGGGCTGTACTGTTTTTT.

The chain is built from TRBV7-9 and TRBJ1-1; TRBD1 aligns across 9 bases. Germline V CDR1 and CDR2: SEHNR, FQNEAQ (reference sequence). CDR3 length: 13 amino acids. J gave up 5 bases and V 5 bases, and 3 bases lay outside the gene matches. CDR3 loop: CASSQQGATEAFF. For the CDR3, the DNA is TGTGCCAGCAGCCAACAGGGGGCGACTGAAGCTTTCTTT.

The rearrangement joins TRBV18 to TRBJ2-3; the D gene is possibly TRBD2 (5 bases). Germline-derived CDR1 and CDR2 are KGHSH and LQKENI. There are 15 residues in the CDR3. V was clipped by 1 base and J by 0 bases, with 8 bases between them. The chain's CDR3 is CASSPRGFSTDTQYF. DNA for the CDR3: TGTGCCAGCTCACCACGAGGGTTCAGCACAGATACGCAGTATTTT.

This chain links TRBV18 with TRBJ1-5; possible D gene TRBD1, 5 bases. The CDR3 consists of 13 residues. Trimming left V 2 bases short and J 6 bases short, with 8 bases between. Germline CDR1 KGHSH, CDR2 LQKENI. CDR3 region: CASSPSRAQPQHF. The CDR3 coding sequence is TGTGCCAGCTCACCAAGCAGGGCTCAGCCCCAGCATTTT.

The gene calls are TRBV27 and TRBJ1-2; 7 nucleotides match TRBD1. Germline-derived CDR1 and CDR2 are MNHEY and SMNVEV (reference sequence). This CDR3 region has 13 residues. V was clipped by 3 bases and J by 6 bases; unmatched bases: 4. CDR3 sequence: CASSFNRGNGYTF. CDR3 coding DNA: TGTGCCAGCAGTTTTAACAGGGGAAATGGCTACACCTTC.

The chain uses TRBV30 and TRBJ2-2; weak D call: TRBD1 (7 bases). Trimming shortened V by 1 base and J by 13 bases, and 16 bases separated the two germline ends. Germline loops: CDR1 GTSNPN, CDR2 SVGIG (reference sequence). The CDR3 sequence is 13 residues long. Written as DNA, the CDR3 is TGTGCCTGGAGTGAGGAGGGGGCGGTAGGGCTGTTTTTT. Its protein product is CAWSEEGAVGLFF.

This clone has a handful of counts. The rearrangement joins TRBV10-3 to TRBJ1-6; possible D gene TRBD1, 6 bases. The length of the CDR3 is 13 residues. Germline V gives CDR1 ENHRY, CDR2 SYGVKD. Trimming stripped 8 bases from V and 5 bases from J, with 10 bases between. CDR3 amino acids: CAIRRQDNSPLHF. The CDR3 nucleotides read TGTGCCATCCGAAGACAGGATAATTCACCCCTCCACTTT.

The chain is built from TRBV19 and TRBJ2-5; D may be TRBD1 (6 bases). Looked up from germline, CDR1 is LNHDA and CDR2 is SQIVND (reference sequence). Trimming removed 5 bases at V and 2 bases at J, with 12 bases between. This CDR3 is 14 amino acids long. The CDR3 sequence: CASSHGQLQETQYF. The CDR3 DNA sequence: TGTGCCAGTAGTCACGGACAGCTACAAGAGACCCAGTACTTC.